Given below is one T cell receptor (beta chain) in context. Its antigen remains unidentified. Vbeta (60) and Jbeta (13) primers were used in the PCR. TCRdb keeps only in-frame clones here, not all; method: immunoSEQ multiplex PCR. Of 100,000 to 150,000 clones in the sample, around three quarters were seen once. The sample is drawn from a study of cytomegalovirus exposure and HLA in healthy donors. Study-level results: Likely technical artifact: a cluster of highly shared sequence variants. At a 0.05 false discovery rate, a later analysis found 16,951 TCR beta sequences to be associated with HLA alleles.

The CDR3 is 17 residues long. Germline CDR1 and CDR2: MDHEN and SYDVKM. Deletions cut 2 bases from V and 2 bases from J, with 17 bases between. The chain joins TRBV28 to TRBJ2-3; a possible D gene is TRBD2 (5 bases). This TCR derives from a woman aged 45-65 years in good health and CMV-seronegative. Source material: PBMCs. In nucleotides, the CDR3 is TGTGCCAGCAGTTTAAGAATCCAGCGACTAATCACAGATACGCAGTATTTT. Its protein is CASSLRIQRLITDTQYF.